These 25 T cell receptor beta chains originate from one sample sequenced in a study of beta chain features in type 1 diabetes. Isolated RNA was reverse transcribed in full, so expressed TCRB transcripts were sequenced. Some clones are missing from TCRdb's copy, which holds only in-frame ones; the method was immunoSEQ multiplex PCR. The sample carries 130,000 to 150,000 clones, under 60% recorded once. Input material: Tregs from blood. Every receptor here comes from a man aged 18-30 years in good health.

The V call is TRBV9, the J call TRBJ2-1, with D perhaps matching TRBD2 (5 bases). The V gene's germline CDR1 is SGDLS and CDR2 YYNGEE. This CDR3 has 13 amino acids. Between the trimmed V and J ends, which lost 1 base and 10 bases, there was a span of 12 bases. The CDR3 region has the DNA TGTGCCAGCAGCGTACCAGGAGGAAGGGAGCAGTTCTTC. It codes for CASSVPGGREQFF.

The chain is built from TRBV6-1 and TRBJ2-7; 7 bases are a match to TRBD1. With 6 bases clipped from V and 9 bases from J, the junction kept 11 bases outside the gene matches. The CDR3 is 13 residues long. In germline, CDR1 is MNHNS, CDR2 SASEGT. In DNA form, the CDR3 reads TGTGCCAGCAGCCGCAGGACAGGTCTGAGGCAGTACTTC. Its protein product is CASSRRTGLRQYF.

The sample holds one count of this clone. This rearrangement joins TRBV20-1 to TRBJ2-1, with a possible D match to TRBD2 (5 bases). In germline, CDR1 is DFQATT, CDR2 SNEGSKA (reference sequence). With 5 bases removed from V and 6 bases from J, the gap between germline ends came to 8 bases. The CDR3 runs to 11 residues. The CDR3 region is CSAPGVNEQFF. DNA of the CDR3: TGCAGTGCTCCCGGGGTCAATGAGCAGTTCTTC.

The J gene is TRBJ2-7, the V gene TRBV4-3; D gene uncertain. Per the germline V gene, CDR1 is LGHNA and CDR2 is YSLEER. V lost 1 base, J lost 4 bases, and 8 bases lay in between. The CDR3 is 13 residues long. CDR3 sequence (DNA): TGCGCCAGCAGCCAAGCCCCCGGGTACGAGCAGTACTTC. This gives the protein CASSQAPGYEQYF.

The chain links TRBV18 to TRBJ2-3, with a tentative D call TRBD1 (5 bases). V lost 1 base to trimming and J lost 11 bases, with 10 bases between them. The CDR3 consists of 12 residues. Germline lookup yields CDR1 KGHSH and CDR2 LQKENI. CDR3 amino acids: CASSPRGQGQYF. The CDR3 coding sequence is TGTGCCAGCTCACCACGAGGTCAGGGGCAGTATTTT. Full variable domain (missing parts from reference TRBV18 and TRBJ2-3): NAGVMQNPRHLVRRRGQEARLRCSPMKGHSHVYWYRQLPEEGLKFMVYLQKENIIDESGMPKERFSAEFPKEGPSILRIQQVVRGDSAAYFCASSPRGQGQYFGPGTRLTVL.

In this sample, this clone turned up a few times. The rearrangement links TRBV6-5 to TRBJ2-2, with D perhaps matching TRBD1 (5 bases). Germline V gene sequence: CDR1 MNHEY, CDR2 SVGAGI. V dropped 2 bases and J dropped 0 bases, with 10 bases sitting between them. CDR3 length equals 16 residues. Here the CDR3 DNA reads TGTGCCAGCAGTTACCAGGGATTTGCGAACACCGGGGAGCTGTTTTTT. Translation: CASSYQGFANTGELFF.

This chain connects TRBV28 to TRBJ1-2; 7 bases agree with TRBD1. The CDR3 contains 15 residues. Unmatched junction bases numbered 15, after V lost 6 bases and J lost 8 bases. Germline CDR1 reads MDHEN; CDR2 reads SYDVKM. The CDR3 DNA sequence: TGTGCCAGCAGCCCCGGGACAGTCGGCTTTCGGGGCTACACCTTC. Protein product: CASSPGTVGFRGYTF.

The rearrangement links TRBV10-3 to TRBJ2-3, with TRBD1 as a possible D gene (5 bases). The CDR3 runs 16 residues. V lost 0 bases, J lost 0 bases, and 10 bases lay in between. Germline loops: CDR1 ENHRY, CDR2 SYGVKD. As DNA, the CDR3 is TGTGCCATCAGTGAGTCACTGGCAGGGAGCACAGATACGCAGTATTTT. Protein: CAISESLAGSTDTQYF.

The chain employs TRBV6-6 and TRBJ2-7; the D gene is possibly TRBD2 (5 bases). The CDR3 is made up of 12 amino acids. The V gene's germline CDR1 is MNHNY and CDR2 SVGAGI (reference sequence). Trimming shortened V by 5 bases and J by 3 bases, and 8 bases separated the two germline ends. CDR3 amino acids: CASSPRGYEQYF. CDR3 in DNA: TGTGCCAGCAGTCCCCGGGGCTACGAGCAGTACTTC.

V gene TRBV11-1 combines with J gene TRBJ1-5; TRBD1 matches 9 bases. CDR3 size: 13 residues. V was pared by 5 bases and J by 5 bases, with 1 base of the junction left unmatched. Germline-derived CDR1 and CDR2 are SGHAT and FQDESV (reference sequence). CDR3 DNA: TGTGCCAGCAGCCGGGACAGGGATCAGCCCCAGCATTTT. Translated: CASSRDRDQPQHF.

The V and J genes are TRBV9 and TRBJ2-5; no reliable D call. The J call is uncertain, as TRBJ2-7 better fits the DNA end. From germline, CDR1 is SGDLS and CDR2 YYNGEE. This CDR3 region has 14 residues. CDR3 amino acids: CASSVGGSSYEQYF. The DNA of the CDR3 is TGTGCCAGCAGCGTAGGTGGTAGCTCCTACGAGCAGTACTTC.

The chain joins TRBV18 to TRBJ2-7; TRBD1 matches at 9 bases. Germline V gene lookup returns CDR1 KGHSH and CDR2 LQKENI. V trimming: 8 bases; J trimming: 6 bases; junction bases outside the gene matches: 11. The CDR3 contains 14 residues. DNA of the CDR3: TGTGCCAGCGCGCGGACAGGGGTTTCATCCGAGCAGTACTTC. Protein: CASARTGVSSEQYF. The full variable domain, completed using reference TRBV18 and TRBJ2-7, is NAGVMQNPRHLVRRRGQEARLRCSPMKGHSHVYWYRQLPEEGLKFMVYLQKENIIDESGMPKERFSAEFPKEGPSILRIQQVVRGDSAAYFCASARTGVSSEQYFGPGTRLTVT.

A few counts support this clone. For the CDR3, the DNA is TGTGCCAGCAGCTCGGGACAGGTCACAGATACGCAGTATTTT. This sequence encodes CASSSGQVTDTQYF. The V call is TRBV5-4, the J call TRBJ2-3, with 8 bases that match TRBD1. Germline V lookup: CDR1 SGHNT, CDR2 YYREEE (reference sequence). CDR3 length: 14 residues. V lost 3 bases to trimming and J lost 2 bases; unmatched junction nucleotides: 2.

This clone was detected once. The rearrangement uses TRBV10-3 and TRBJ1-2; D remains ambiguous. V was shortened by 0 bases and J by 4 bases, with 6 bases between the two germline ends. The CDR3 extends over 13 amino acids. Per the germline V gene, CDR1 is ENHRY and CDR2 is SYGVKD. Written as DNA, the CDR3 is TGTGCCATCAGTGAGTCCCTTAGCTATGGCTACACCTTC. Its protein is CAISESLSYGYTF.

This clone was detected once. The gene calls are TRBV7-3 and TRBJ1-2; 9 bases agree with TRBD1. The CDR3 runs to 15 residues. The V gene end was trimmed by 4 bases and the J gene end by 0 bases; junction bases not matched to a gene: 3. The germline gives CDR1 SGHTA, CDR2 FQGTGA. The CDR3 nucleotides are TGTGCCAGCAGCTCGGGACAGGGAACTAACTATGGCTACACCTTC. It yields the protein CASSSGQGTNYGYTF.

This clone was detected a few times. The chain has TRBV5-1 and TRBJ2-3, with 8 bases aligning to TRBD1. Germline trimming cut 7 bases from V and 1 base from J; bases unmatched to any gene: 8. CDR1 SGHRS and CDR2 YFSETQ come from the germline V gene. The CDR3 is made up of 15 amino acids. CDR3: CASVRSTGGTDTQYF. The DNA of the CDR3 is TGCGCCAGCGTACGCTCGACAGGGGGCACAGATACGCAGTATTTT.

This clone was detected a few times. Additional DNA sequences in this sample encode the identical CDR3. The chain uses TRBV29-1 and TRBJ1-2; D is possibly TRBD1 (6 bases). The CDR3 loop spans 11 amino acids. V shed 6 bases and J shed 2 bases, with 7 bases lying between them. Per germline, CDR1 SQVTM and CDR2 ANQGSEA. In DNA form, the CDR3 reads TGCAGCGTAGGACAGAACTATGGCTACACCTTC. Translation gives CSVGQNYGYTF.

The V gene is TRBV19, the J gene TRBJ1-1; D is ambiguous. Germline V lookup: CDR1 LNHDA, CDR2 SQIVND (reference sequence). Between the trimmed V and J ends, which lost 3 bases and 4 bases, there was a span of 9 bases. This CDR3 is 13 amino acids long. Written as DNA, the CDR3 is TGTGCCAGTAGTATGCGGCGGTTCACTGAAGCTTTCTTT. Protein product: CASSMRRFTEAFF.

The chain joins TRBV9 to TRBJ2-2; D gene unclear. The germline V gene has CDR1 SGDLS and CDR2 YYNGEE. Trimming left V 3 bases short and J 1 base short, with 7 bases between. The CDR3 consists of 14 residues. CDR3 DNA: TGTGCCAGCAGCGGGCCAGGGAACACCGGGGAGCTGTTTTTT. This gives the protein CASSGPGNTGELFF.

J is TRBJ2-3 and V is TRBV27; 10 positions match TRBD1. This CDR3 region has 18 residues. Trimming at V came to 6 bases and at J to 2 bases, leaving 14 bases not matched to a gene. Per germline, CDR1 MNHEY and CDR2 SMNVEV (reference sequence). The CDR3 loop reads CASSRMIPGQGHTDTQYF. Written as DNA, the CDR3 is TGTGCCAGCAGCCGAATGATTCCGGGACAGGGGCACACAGATACGCAGTATTTT.

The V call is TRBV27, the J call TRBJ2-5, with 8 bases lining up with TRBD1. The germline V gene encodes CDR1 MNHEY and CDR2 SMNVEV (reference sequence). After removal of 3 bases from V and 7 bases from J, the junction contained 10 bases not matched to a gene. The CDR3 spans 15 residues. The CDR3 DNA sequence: TGTGCCAGCAGTTTTATCGGCAGGGGGCTTTGGACCCAGTACTTC. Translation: CASSFIGRGLWTQYF.

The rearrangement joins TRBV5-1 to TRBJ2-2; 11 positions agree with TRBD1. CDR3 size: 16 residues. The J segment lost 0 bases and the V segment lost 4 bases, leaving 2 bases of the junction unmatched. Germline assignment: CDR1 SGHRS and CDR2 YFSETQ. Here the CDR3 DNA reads TGCGCCAGCAGCACGGGACAGGGGGCGAACACCGGGGAGCTGTTTTTT. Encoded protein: CASSTGQGANTGELFF.

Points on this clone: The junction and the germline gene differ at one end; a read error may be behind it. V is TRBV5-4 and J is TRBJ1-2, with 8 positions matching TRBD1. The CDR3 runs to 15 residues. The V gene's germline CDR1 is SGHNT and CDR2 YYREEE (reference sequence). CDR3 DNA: TGTGCCAGCAGCTTTCCTTTGACAGGGGAGAATGGCTGCACCTTC. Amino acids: CASSFPLTGENGCTF.

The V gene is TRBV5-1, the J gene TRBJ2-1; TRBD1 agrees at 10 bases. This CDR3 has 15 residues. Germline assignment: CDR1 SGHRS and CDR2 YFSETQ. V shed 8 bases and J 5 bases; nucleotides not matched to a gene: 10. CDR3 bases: TGCGCCAGACCGACAGGGGGCCGAGAGGACAATGAGCAGTTCTTC. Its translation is CARPTGGREDNEQFF.

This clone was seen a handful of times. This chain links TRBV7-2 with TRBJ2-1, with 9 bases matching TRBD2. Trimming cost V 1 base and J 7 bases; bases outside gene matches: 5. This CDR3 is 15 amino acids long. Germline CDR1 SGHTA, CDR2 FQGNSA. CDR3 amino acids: CASSLVASGVNEQFF. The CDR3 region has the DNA TGTGCCAGCAGCTTAGTGGCTAGCGGGGTTAATGAGCAGTTCTTC.